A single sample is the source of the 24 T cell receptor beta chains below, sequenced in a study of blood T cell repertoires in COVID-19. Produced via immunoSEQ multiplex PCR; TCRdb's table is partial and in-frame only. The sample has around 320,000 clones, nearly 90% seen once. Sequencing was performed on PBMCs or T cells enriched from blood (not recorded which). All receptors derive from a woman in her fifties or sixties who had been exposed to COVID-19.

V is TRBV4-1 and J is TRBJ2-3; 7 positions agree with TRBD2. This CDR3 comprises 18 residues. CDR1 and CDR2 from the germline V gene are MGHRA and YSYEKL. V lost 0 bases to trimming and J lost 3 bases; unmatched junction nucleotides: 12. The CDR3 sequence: CASSQDPPQRGLTDTQYF. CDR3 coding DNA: TGCGCCAGCAGCCAAGATCCCCCTCAGCGGGGTTTGACAGATACGCAGTATTTT.

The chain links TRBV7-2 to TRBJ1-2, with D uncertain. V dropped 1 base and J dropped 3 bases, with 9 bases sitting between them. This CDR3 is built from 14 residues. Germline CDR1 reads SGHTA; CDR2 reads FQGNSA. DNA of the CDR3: TGTGCCAGCAGCTTAGAGGTTGGAGACTATGGCTACACCTTC. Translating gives CASSLEVGDYGYTF. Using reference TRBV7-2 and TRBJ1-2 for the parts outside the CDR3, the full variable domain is GAGVSQSPSNKVTEKGKDVELRCDPISGHTALYWYRQSLGQGLEFLIYFQGNSAPDKSGLPSDRFSAERTGGSVSTLTIQRTQQEDSAVYLCASSLEVGDYGYTFGSGTRLTVV.

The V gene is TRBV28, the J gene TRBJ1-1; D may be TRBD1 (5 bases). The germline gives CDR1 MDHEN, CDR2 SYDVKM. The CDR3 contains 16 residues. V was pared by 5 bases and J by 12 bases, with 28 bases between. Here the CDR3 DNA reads TGTGCCAGCAGTCCTAACTCATGGGGGGTTACTCCTGTGCCTTTCTTT. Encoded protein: CASSPNSWGVTPVPFF.

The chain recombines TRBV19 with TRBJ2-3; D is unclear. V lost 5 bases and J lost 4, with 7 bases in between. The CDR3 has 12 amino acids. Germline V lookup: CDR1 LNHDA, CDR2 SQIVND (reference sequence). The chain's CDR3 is CASSSLPDTQYF. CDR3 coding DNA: TGTGCCAGTAGTTCCCTCCCAGATACGCAGTATTTT. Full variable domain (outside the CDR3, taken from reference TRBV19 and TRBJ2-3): DGGITQSPKYLFRKEGQNVTLSCEQNLNHDAMYWYRQDPGQGLRLIYYSQIVNDFQKGDIAEGYSVSREKKESFPLTVTSAQKNPTAFYLCASSSLPDTQYFGPGTRLTVL.

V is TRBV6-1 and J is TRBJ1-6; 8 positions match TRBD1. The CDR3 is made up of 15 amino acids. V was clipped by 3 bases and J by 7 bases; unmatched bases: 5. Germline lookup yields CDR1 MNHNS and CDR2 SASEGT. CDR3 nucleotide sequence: TGTGCCAGCAGTGATTTGGACAGGGTCAATTCACCCCTCCACTTT. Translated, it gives CASSDLDRVNSPLHF.

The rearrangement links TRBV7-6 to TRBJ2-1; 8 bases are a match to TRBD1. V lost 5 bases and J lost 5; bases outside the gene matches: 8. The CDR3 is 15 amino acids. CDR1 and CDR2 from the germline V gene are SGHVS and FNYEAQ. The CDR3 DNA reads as TGTGCCAGCAGCAGAAGACAGGGGAACAACAATGAGCAGTTCTTC. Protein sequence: CASSRRQGNNNEQFF. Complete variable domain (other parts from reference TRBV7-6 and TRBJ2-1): GAGVSQSPRYKVTKRGQDVALRCDPISGHVSLYWYRQALGQGPEFLTYFNYEAQQDKSGLPNDRFSAERPEGSISTLTIQRTEQRDSAMYRCASSRRQGNNNEQFFGPGTRLTVL.

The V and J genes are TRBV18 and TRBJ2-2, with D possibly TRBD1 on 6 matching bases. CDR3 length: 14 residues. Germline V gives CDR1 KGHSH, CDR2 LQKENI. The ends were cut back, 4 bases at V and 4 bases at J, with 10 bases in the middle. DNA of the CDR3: TGTGCCAGCTCACAACAGGGTCCCACCGGGGAGCTGTTTTTT. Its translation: CASSQQGPTGELFF. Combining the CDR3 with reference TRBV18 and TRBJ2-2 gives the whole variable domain NAGVMQNPRHLVRRRGQEARLRCSPMKGHSHVYWYRQLPEEGLKFMVYLQKENIIDESGMPKERFSAEFPKEGPSILRIQQVVRGDSAAYFCASSQQGPTGELFFGEGSRLTVL.

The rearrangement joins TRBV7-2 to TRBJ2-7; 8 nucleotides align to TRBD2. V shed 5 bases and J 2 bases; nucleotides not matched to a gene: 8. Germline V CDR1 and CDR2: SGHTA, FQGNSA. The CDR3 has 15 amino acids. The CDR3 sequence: CASSPGTSFPYEQYF. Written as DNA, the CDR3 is TGTGCCAGCAGCCCGGGGACTAGTTTCCCCTACGAGCAGTACTTC.

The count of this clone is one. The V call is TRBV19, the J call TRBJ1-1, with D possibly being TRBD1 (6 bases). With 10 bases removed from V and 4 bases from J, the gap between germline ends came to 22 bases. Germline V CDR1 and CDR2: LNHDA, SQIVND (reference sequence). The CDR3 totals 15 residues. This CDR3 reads CATFTPGASRTEAFF. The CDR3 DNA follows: TGTGCCACCTTCACCCCAGGGGCTTCACGCACTGAAGCTTTCTTT.

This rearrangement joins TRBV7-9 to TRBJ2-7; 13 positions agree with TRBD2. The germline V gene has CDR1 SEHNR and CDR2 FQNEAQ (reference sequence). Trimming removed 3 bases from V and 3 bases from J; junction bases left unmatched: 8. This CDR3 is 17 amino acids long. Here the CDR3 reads CASSFPRLAGGDYEQYF. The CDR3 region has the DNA TGTGCCAGCAGCTTTCCCAGACTAGCGGGGGGAGACTACGAGCAGTACTTC. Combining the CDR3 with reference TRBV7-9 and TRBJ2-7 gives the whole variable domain DTGVSQNPRHKITKRGQNVTFRCDPISEHNRLYWYRQTLGQGPEFLTYFQNEAQLEKSRLLSDRFSAERPKGSFSTLEIQRTEQGDSAMYLCASSFPRLAGGDYEQYFGPGTRLTVT.

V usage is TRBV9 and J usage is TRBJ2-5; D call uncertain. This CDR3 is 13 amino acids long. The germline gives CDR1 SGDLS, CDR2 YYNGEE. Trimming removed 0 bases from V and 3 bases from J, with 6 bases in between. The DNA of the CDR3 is TGTGCCAGCAGCGTAGCACCAGAAGAGACCCAGTACTTC. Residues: CASSVAPEETQYF.

The CDR3 DNA reads TGCGCCAGCAGCCAAGGAGGGGTGGGGAGAGGACTAGCGGGGGGTTACAATGAGCAGTTCTTC. The encoded protein is CASSQGGVGRGLAGGYNEQFF. The genes are TRBV4-1 and TRBJ2-1; TRBD2 matches at 14 bases. The CDR3 runs to 21 residues. V gave up 1 base and J gave up 4 bases; unmatched junction bases: 15. Germline V gene data show CDR1 as MGHRA and CDR2 as YSYEKL.

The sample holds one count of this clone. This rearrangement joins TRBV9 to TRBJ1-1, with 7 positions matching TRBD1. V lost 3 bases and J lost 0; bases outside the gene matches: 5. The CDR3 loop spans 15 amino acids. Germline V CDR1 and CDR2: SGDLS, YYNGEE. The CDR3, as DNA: TGTGCCAGCAGCGCGTCACAGGGGATGAACACTGAAGCTTTCTTT. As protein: CASSASQGMNTEAFF.

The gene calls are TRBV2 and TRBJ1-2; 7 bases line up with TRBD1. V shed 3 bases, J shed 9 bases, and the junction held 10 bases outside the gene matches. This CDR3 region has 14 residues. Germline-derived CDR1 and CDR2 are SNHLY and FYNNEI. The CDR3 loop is CASSDPTGWSSYTF. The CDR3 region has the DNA TGTGCCAGCAGTGACCCGACAGGGTGGAGTAGCTACACCTTC.

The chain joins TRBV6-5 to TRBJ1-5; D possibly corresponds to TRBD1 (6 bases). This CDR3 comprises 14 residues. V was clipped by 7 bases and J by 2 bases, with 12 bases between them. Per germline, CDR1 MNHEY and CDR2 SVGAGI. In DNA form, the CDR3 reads TGTGCCAGCAATCGACCAGGGGGCAATCAGCCCCAGCATTTT. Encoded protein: CASNRPGGNQPQHF.

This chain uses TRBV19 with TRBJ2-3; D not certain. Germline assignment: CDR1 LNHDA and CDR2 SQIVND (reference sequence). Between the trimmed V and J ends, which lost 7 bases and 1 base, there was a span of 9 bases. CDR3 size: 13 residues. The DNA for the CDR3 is TGTGCCAGTACCCCAGAGGGCACAGATACGCAGTATTTT. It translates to CASTPEGTDTQYF.

The CDR3 is CATAGSSNQPQHF. CDR3 nucleotides: TGTGCCACCGCGGGCAGCAGCAATCAGCCCCAGCATTTT. This chain links TRBV10-3 with TRBJ1-5, with no clear D. V shed 10 bases and J shed 1 base, with 11 bases lying between them. The CDR3 spans 13 residues. Germline lookup yields CDR1 ENHRY and CDR2 SYGVKD.

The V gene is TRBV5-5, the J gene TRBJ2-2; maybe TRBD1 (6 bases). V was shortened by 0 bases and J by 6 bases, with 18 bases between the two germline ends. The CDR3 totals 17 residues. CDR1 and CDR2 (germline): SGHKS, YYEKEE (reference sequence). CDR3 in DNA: TGTGCCAGCAGCTTGGTCTACAGGGCAGGCTTCCCCGGGGAGCTGTTTTTT. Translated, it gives CASSLVYRAGFPGELFF.

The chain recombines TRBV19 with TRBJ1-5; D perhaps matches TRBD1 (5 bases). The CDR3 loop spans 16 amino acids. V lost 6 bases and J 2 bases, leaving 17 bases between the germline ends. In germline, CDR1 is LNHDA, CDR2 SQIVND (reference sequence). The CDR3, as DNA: TGTGCCAGTAGGATGGGACTAAGGGCGGGCAATCAGCCCCAGCATTTT. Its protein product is CASRMGLRAGNQPQHF.

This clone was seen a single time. The CDR3 DNA reads as TGTGCCAGCAGCTTAGCTGCGGGGTTGACAGATACGCAGTATTTT. Encoded protein: CASSLAAGLTDTQYF. The chain joins TRBV7-6 to TRBJ2-3, with D perhaps matching TRBD2 (6 bases). Germline CDR1 and CDR2: SGHVS and FNYEAQ. This CDR3 has 15 residues. The germline V and J ends were trimmed by 0 bases and 3 bases, with 10 bases remaining between them. Full variable domain (missing parts from reference TRBV7-6 and TRBJ2-3): GAGVSQSPRYKVTKRGQDVALRCDPISGHVSLYWYRQALGQGPEFLTYFNYEAQQDKSGLPNDRFSAERPEGSISTLTIQRTEQRDSAMYRCASSLAAGLTDTQYFGPGTRLTVL.

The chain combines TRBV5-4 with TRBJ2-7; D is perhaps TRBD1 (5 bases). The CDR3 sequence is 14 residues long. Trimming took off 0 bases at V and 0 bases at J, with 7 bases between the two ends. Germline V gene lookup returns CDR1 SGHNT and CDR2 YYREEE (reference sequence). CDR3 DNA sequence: TGTGCCAGCAGCTTGGACAGGACCTCCTACGAGCAGTACTTC. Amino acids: CASSLDRTSYEQYF.

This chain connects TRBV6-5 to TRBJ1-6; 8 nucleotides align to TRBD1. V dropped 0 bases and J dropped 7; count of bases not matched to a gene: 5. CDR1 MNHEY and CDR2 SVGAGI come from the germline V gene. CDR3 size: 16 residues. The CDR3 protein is CASSYSFGQGNSPLHF. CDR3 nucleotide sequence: TGTGCCAGCAGTTACTCGTTCGGACAGGGAAATTCACCCCTCCACTTT.

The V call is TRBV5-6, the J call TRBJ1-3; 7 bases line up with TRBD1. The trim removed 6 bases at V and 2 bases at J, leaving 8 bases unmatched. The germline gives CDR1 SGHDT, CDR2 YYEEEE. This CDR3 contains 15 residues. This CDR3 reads CASTRKGATGNTIYF. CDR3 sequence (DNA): TGTGCCAGCACCCGGAAGGGGGCGACTGGAAACACCATATATTTT.

CDR3 sequence: CASVPGQNYGYTF. CDR3 sequence (DNA): TGTGCCAGCGTCCCGGGACAGAACTATGGCTACACCTTC. The rearrangement joins TRBV2 to TRBJ1-2, with 7 bases fitting TRBD1. This CDR3 has 13 amino acids. The germline V gene encodes CDR1 SNHLY and CDR2 FYNNEI. V lost 8 bases to trimming and J lost 2 bases; unmatched junction nucleotides: 5. The full variable domain, completed using reference TRBV2 and TRBJ1-2, is EPEVTQTPSHQVTQMGQEVILRCVPISNHLYFYWYRQILGQKVEFLVSFYNNEISEKSEIFDDQFSVERPDGSNFTLKIRSTKLEDSAMYFCASVPGQNYGYTFGSGTRLTVV.